A single sample is the source of the 18 T cell receptor beta chains below, sequenced in a study of blood T cells in healthy people across ages. For the second PCR, which ran for roughly 6 to 11 cycles, a sample-barcoded 5' primer and a J-beta primer mix were used. MiXCR, applied by TCRdb to the 5' RACE reads, yields one record per CDR3 protein. The table shows around 1,500,000 distinct CDR3 sequences, with roughly 40% occurring only once. The sample comprised blood. These receptors were taken from a young woman in good health.

The chain joins TRBV6-6 to TRBJ1-4; D is unclear. V was trimmed by 8 bases and J by 3 bases, leaving 10 bases between them. The CDR3 has 13 amino acids. The V gene's germline CDR1 is MNHNY and CDR2 SVGAGI (reference sequence). CDR3 DNA sequence: TGTGCCAGCCAGAGGTCGCCTAATGAAAAACTGTTTTTT. As protein: CASQRSPNEKLFF.

This clonotype was observed at least ten times. The gene calls are TRBV6-7 and TRBJ2-3, with D uncertain. TRBV6-7 belongs to the ORF category, with a function that is uncertain. The CDR3 length is 13 residues. Trimming took 4 bases from V and 5 from J, leaving 10 bases between them. The CDR3: CASSFPDQDTQYF. DNA for the CDR3: TGTGCCAGCAGTTTTCCGGACCAAGATACGCAGTATTTT.

This sequence joins TRBV5-1 and TRBJ1-1; D is uncertain. Germline V gene sequence: CDR1 SGHRS, CDR2 YFSETQ. V lost 0 bases to trimming and J lost 11 bases, with 20 bases between them. CDR3 size: 15 residues. The CDR3 protein is CASSLGPPVNSEAFF. DNA for the CDR3: TGCGCCAGCAGCTTGGGACCACCCGTGAACAGTGAGGCTTTCTTT.

This clonotype has more than one count but fewer than ten. The chain combines TRBV7-2 with TRBJ1-2; D is unclear. From germline, CDR1 is SGHTA and CDR2 FQGNSA. The CDR3 is made up of 17 amino acids. Trimming removed 2 bases at V and 6 bases at J, with 22 bases between. The CDR3 bases are TGTGCCAGCAGCTTACTAACAAGGGCGGTGGTATACCATGGCTACACCTTC. Its protein product is CASSLLTRAVVYHGYTF.

Comments on this clonotype: Germline and junction disagree at one end, which may indicate a read error. The chain joins TRBV7-9 to TRBJ2-3, with a weak D call TRBD1 (6 bases). This CDR3 region has 15 residues. Germline-derived CDR1 and CDR2 are SEHNR and FQNEAQ (reference sequence). Here the CDR3 reads CANSRTVSSTDTQYF. The CDR3 DNA reads TGTGCCAACAGCCGGACAGTTTCTAGCACAGATACGCAGTATTTT.

V gene TRBV7-2 combines with J gene TRBJ1-6; 9 nucleotides line up with TRBD1. CDR1 is SGHTA and CDR2 is FQGNSA in the germline V gene. The CDR3 spans 15 residues. The V segment lost 5 bases and the J segment 11 bases; nucleotides outside the gene matches: 10. Written as DNA, the CDR3 is TGTGCCAGCAGCCCTGGGGACAGGGCAAGGACACCCCTCCACTTT. Translated: CASSPGDRARTPLHF.

This chain connects TRBV11-2 to TRBJ2-7; TRBD2 agrees at 12 bases. V gave up 4 bases and J gave up 1 base; unmatched junction bases: 8. The germline V gene has CDR1 SGHAT and CDR2 FQNNGV. The CDR3 consists of 17 residues. CDR3 sequence: CASSSYLTSGSSYEQYF. CDR3 bases: TGTGCCAGCAGCTCCTACTTGACTAGCGGGAGTTCCTACGAGCAGTACTTC.

This chain uses TRBV7-2 with TRBJ2-5; D call uncertain. The last part of the DNA fits TRBJ2-7 better; the J call may be wrong. The CDR3 loop spans 15 amino acids. Germline CDR1 reads SGHTA; CDR2 reads FQGNSA. CDR3 loop: CASSLTLPGDDEQYF. As DNA, the CDR3 is TGTGCCAGCAGCCTGACGCTTCCAGGAGATGACGAGCAGTACTTC.

V is TRBV11-1 and J is TRBJ2-5; D remains unclear. The CDR3 is 15 amino acids. V shed 5 bases and J shed 5 bases, with 18 bases lying between them. Germline V CDR1 and CDR2: SGHAT, FQDESV (reference sequence). CDR3 amino acids: CASSETLTDGETQYF. The DNA for the CDR3 is TGTGCCAGCAGCGAGACCCTCACGGACGGGGAGACCCAGTACTTC. Full variable domain (remainder filled in from reference TRBV11-1 and TRBJ2-5): EAEVAQSPRYKITEKSQAVAFWCDPISGHATLYWYRQILGQGPELLVQFQDESVVDDSQLPKDRFSAERLKGVDSTLKIQPAELGDSAMYLCASSETLTDGETQYFGPGTRLLVL.

DNA for the CDR3: TGTGCCAGCAGCCAAGACTGGGGAGAGACCCAGTACTTC. This encodes CASSQDWGETQYF. This sequence joins TRBV4-2 and TRBJ2-7, with D unresolved. The J call may be mistaken, given a closer DNA end match to TRBJ2-5. CDR1 is LGHNA, CDR2 YNFKEQ, per germline. CDR3 length: 13 residues.

The gene calls are TRBV6-1 and TRBJ2-7; no definite D call. The CDR3 runs to 14 residues. Germline CDR1 MNHNS, CDR2 SASEGT. V lost 3 bases to trimming and J lost 5 bases, with 14 bases between them. In DNA, the CDR3 is TGTGCCAGCAGTGAGGCCTCAAGACGCGACGAGCAGTACTTC. Residues: CASSEASRRDEQYF.

This chain connects TRBV12-3 or TRBV12-4 to TRBJ2-3, with unresolved D. The CDR3 has 13 residues. V lost 7 bases and J lost 1, with 9 bases in between. CDR3: CASNGSGTDTQYF. DNA of the CDR3: TGTGCCAGCAATGGGTCGGGCACAGATACGCAGTATTTT.

The rearrangement links TRBV6-2 or TRBV6-3 to TRBJ2-7; TRBD2 matches 10 bases. V dropped 5 bases and J dropped 6; count of bases not matched to a gene: 7. The CDR3 totals 14 residues. Germline CDR1 MNHEY, CDR2 SVGEGT. CDR3 in amino acids: CASSLAGAAVEQYF. CDR3 DNA: TGTGCCAGCAGTCTAGCGGGAGCTGCTGTCGAGCAGTACTTC.

This clonotype was counted a few times. The chain employs TRBV6-1 and TRBJ2-7; no definite D call. With 7 bases removed from V and 5 bases from J, the gap between germline ends came to 21 bases. Germline values: CDR1 MNHNS, CDR2 SASEGT. The CDR3 runs 15 residues. CDR3 loop: CASIPRVNLHHEQYF. CDR3 bases: TGTGCCAGCATCCCCCGGGTTAACCTCCATCACGAGCAGTACTTC.

Turning to this clonotype: The junction does not match germline at one end; this may be a read error. The chain joins TRBV20-1 to TRBJ2-2, with D possibly matching TRBD2 (6 bases). This CDR3 is built from 16 residues. Germline V gene data show CDR1 as DFQATT and CDR2 as SNEGSKA (reference sequence). As DNA, the CDR3 is TGCAGTGCCCAGCCAGCGGGCATGCGAGACACCGGGGATCTGTTTTTT. It is translated as CSAQPAGMRDTGDLFF.

The chain employs TRBV6-5 and TRBJ1-5; maybe TRBD1 (6 bases). The germline V gene has CDR1 MNHEY and CDR2 SVGAGI. The V gene lost 6 bases and the J gene lost 7 bases, with 19 bases spanning the gap. The CDR3 is 15 residues long. As DNA, the CDR3 is TGTGCCAGCAGCCTCAATACAGGGACCAGGCAGCCCCAGCATTTT. It encodes CASSLNTGTRQPQHF.

This clonotype was seen a handful of times. The J gene is TRBJ2-3, the V gene TRBV28, with 11 bases identical to TRBD1. Germline trimming cut 1 base from V and 3 bases from J; bases unmatched to any gene: 3. The CDR3 extends over 16 amino acids. Germline CDR1 MDHEN, CDR2 SYDVKM. CDR3 sequence: CASSLLGTGGTDTQYF. As DNA, the CDR3 is TGTGCCAGCAGTTTATTAGGGACAGGGGGGACAGATACGCAGTATTTT.

This clonotype was seen more than once but under ten times. The rearrangement uses TRBV20-1 and TRBJ2-2, with 11 bases matching TRBD1. CDR1 is DFQATT and CDR2 is SNEGSKA in the germline V gene (reference sequence). This CDR3 spans 15 amino acids. Trimming took 6 bases from V and 5 from J; bases not matched to a gene: 8. The CDR3 spells CSARPGTGGTGELFF. The DNA for the CDR3 is TGCAGTGCCCGACCGGGGACAGGGGGGACCGGGGAGCTGTTTTTT.